A single sample gave rise to the 25 T cell receptor beta chains below, sequenced in a study of regulatory T cells in long-lasting Graves disease. Time point in this sample: newly diagnosed GD, antithyroid drugs for less than 3 months. Extracted RNA from PBMCs served as the source of the TCR library. According to the study, TCR beta libraries were built with iRepertoire HTBI primers and CDR3-region Arm-PCR. TCRdb ran MiXCR on the multiplex PCR reads and lists one entry per CDR3 protein. The sample holds roughly 440,000 distinct CDR3 sequences, 15% to 20% seen once. This sample was shared with a second study, whose subject was T cells in Graves' hyperthyroidism and ophthalmopathy.

The material was peripheral blood mononuclear cells (PBMCs), obtained at new diagnosis, from a patient treated with antithyroid drugs. The source of these receptors is a woman between 18 and 30 years old with Graves disease.

The chain joins TRBV7-8 to TRBJ1-1; no reliable D call. V shed 5 bases and J shed 1 base, with 11 bases lying between them. The germline gives CDR1 SGHVS, CDR2 FQNEAQ. The CDR3 length is 14 residues. In nucleotides, the CDR3 is TGTGCCAGCAGCAAGGCCCGGACGAACACTGAAGCTTTCTTT. It encodes CASSKARTNTEAFF.

This clonotype was seen a handful of times. In DNA, the CDR3 is TGCAGTGCTAGCGGGGGGGCTGCTAATGAAAAACTGTTTTTT. Residues: CSASGGAANEKLFF. The rearrangement uses TRBV20-1 and TRBJ1-4; TRBD1 might be the D (6 bases). Germline values: CDR1 DFQATT, CDR2 SNEGSKA (reference sequence). The CDR3 is 14 residues long. Deletions cut 3 bases from V and 3 bases from J, with 11 bases between.

At least ten counts were recorded for this clonotype. The chain links TRBV29-1 to TRBJ1-1, with D uncertain. Germline CDR1 is SQVTM and CDR2 is ANQGSEA. The CDR3 loop spans 13 amino acids. V was clipped by 4 bases and J by 2 bases, with 11 bases between them. CDR3 DNA: TGCAGCGTTGTGGCTTTCTCAAACACTGAAGCTTTCTTT. Translated, it gives CSVVAFSNTEAFF.

V usage is TRBV7-2 and J usage is TRBJ2-5, with no clear D. Germline values: CDR1 SGHTA, CDR2 FQGNSA. The CDR3 totals 13 residues. Trimming left V 2 bases short and J 5 bases short, with 9 bases between. Written as DNA, the CDR3 is TGTGCCAGCAGCTTAACCTTTGGGGAGACCCAGTACTTC. Translation: CASSLTFGETQYF.

There are many counts of this clonotype. This chain connects TRBV7-3 to TRBJ2-3; D uncertain. The CDR3 consists of 12 residues. Trimming shortened V by 5 bases and J by 4 bases, and 7 bases separated the two germline ends. Germline-derived CDR1 and CDR2 are SGHTA and FQGTGA. CDR3 sequence (DNA): TGTGCCAGCAGCCCCGATGCAGATACGCAGTATTTT. Translated, it gives CASSPDADTQYF.

This clonotype was recorded at least ten times. The chain employs TRBV28 and TRBJ2-7; the D call may be TRBD1 or TRBD2 (5 bases each). CDR1 is MDHEN, CDR2 SYDVKM, per germline. The length of the CDR3 is 14 residues. Trimming pared 3 bases from V and 7 bases from J, leaving 16 bases between. CDR3 nucleotide sequence: TGTGCCAGCAGTTTGCGAGGGGCGAGGGGTGAGCAGTACTTC. This translates into CASSLRGARGEQYF.

The rearrangement links TRBV6-1 to TRBJ2-2, with D uncertain. The V gene's germline CDR1 is MNHNS and CDR2 SASEGT. The CDR3 consists of 12 residues. The ends were cut back, 8 bases at V and 3 bases at J, with 7 bases in the middle. In DNA, the CDR3 is TGTGCCAGCCTTGATCACACCGGGGAGCTGTTTTTT. Its translation is CASLDHTGELFF.

The CDR3 DNA reads TGTGCCAGCAGTGAAAGGGGCGCCGCTGGGGCCAACGTCCTGACTTTC. Translated, it gives CASSERGAAGANVLTF. The V call is TRBV25-1, the J call TRBJ2-6, with D tentatively TRBD1 (5 bases). CDR1 is MGHDK and CDR2 is SYGVNS in the germline V gene. The ends were cut back, 2 bases at V and 2 bases at J, with 10 bases in the middle. CDR3 length equals 16 residues. The entire variable domain, with the rest obtained from reference TRBV25-1 and TRBJ2-6, is as follows: EADIYQTPRYLVIGTGKKITLECSQTMGHDKMYWYQQDPGMELHLIHYSYGVNSTEKGDLSSESTVSRIRTEHFPLTLESARPSHTSQYLCASSERGAAGANVLTFGAGSRLTVL.

The chain is built from TRBV20-1 and TRBJ1-5; D not certain. This CDR3 has 19 amino acids. The V gene's germline CDR1 is DFQATT and CDR2 SNEGSKA (reference sequence). V was clipped by 6 bases and J by 0 bases, with 27 bases between them. CDR3 protein: CSARPGRVSPSHSNQPQHF. The CDR3 DNA is TGCAGTGCCAGACCGGGCCGCGTCTCCCCTTCCCATAGCAATCAGCCCCAGCATTTT.

In regard to this clonotype: A read error may be the cause here, since a much bigger clone is one base away. V usage is TRBV28 and J usage is TRBJ1-4, with 9 bases identical to TRBD1. From germline, CDR1 is MDHEN and CDR2 SYDVKM. This CDR3 comprises 14 residues. Germline trimming cut 8 bases from V and 9 bases from J; bases unmatched to any gene: 10. The CDR3 is CASGSGTGTQKLFF. CDR3 sequence (DNA): TGTGCCAGCGGTTCCGGGACAGGGACGCAAAAACTGTTTTTT.

This clonotype has only a few counts. This clone may be a read error of a much larger clone one base away. V is TRBV2 and J is TRBJ2-7; 7 bases are shared with TRBD1. The J segment lost 1 base and the V segment lost 6 bases, leaving 0 bases of the junction unmatched. CDR1 SNHLY and CDR2 FYNNEI come from the germline V gene. The CDR3 covers 12 residues. The chain's CDR3 is CASRDRSYEQYF. CDR3 nucleotides: TGTGCCAGCAGGGACAGGTCCTACGAGCAGTACTTC.

V is TRBV20-1 and J is TRBJ2-7, with 7 positions matching TRBD2. The end of the DNA fits TRBJ2-1 better, so the J call may be wrong. The CDR3 covers 15 residues. CDR1 and CDR2 from the germline V gene are DFQATT and SNEGSKA (reference sequence). CDR3 coding DNA: TGCAGTGCTAGAGATGGCGGGAGAGGGCACAATGAGCAGTTCTTC. Its protein is CSARDGGRGHNEQFF.

In its sample, this clonotype was seen many times. The V call is TRBV27, the J call TRBJ2-3, with 10 bases that match TRBD2. The CDR3 consists of 16 residues. V shed 1 base and J 3 bases; nucleotides not matched to a gene: 4. Germline V CDR1 and CDR2: MNHEY, SMNVEV (reference sequence). CDR3 protein: CASSLLVAGGTDTQYF. For the CDR3, the DNA is TGTGCCAGCAGTTTATTGGTAGCGGGGGGTACAGATACGCAGTATTTT.

The rearrangement links TRBV5-1 to TRBJ2-7; 8 bases are shared with TRBD1. V was clipped by 8 bases and J by 1 base; unmatched bases: 26. The CDR3 has 20 amino acids. Germline V gives CDR1 SGHRS, CDR2 YFSETQ. This CDR3 is CARRTNRDRTTRYHSYEQYF. CDR3 DNA: TGCGCCAGAAGAACTAACCGGGACAGGACCACCCGATACCATTCCTACGAGCAGTACTTC.

This clonotype was seen many times. The chain links TRBV11-2 to TRBJ2-1; D might be TRBD2 (6 bases). Trimming cost V 1 base and J 4 bases, with 11 bases left between them. The germline CDR1 and CDR2 sequences are SGHAT and FQNNGV. The CDR3 loop spans 15 amino acids. This chain's CDR3 is CASSLAPSGYNEQFF. The CDR3 nucleotides are TGTGCCAGCAGCTTAGCCCCGAGCGGGTACAATGAGCAGTTCTTC.

This clonotype was observed at least ten times. CDR3 amino acids: CASSFVADNEQFF. For the CDR3, the DNA is TGTGCCAGCAGCTTCGTTGCGGACAATGAGCAGTTCTTC. The V gene is TRBV7-3, the J gene TRBJ2-1; D remains ambiguous. The CDR3 runs 13 residues. Germline V CDR1 and CDR2: SGHTA, FQGTGA. The V end was cut by 3 bases, the J end by 5 bases, with 8 bases between.

The rearrangement uses TRBV6-1 and TRBJ2-2; D is unclear. Germline CDR1 and CDR2: MNHNS and SASEGT. The CDR3 is 17 residues long. With 2 bases removed from V and 0 bases from J, the gap between germline ends came to 13 bases. The CDR3 sequence is CASSEFQIIANTGELFF. In DNA form, the CDR3 reads TGTGCCAGCAGTGAATTTCAGATAATCGCGAACACCGGGGAGCTGTTTTTT.

This clonotype occurred a few times. The chain recombines TRBV20-1 with TRBJ2-3, with 7 bases fitting TRBD2. CDR1 is DFQATT, CDR2 SNEGSKA, per germline (reference sequence). Losses at the gene ends were 5 bases for V and 0 bases for J; bases not matched to a gene: 17. The CDR3 runs 18 residues. The CDR3 reads CSALGLAAKGLSTDTQYF. As DNA, the CDR3 is TGCAGTGCTTTAGGCCTAGCGGCAAAGGGACTTAGCACAGATACGCAGTATTTT.

This clonotype has a count of ten or more. The V and J genes are TRBV30 and TRBJ2-7; tentatively, D is TRBD1 or TRBD2 (5 bases each). V was pared by 5 bases and J by 0 bases, with 11 bases between. The CDR3 runs 13 residues. Germline-derived CDR1 and CDR2 are GTSNPN and SVGIG (reference sequence). In nucleotides, the CDR3 is TGTGCCTGGGCCCAAGGGACCTCCTACGAGCAGTACTTC. This encodes CAWAQGTSYEQYF.

This clonotype was picked up a small number of times. CDR3 sequence: CASSRRPGLAGDEQYF. The DNA of the CDR3 is TGTGCCAGCAGCCGACGGCCGGGACTAGCGGGAGACGAGCAGTACTTC. This chain uses TRBV11-2 with TRBJ2-7, with 14 bases that match TRBD2. CDR3 size: 16 residues. The V gene end was trimmed by 5 bases and the J gene end by 5 bases; junction bases not matched to a gene: 8. Germline-derived CDR1 and CDR2 are SGHAT and FQNNGV.

The table lists this clonotype with many counts. The chain recombines TRBV3-1 with TRBJ2-1, with no clear D. This CDR3 region has 13 residues. Per germline, CDR1 LGHDT and CDR2 YNNKEL (reference sequence). Trimming removed 1 base from V and 7 bases from J, with 8 bases in between. In DNA, the CDR3 is TGTGCCAGCAGCCAAGCTACGGTAAATGAGCAGTTCTTC. Protein product: CASSQATVNEQFF.

This clonotype was recorded a few times. The V gene is TRBV4-1, the J gene TRBJ2-5, with D unclear. V gave up 1 base and J gave up 2 bases, with 8 bases separating them. Germline CDR1 and CDR2: MGHRA and YSYEKL. This CDR3 is built from 14 residues. The chain's CDR3 is CASSQVQRQETQYF. CDR3 coding DNA: TGCGCCAGCAGCCAAGTCCAGAGACAAGAGACCCAGTACTTC.

This clonotype showed up many times. The rearrangement links TRBV11-2 to TRBJ2-1; maybe TRBD2 (6 bases). CDR1 is SGHAT and CDR2 is FQNNGV in the germline V gene. CDR3 length: 14 amino acids. V shed 1 base and J shed 4 bases, with 8 bases lying between them. In DNA, the CDR3 is TGTGCCAGCAGCTTAGTAGCGGAGTACAATGAGCAGTTCTTC. Protein: CASSLVAEYNEQFF.

This clonotype was detected ten times or more. This sequence joins TRBV11-2 and TRBJ2-7; D is unresolved. The CDR3 spans 15 residues. Germline V gene sequence: CDR1 SGHAT, CDR2 FQNNGV. V lost 3 bases to trimming and J lost 3 bases, with 15 bases between them. The CDR3 DNA reads TGTGCCAGCAGCTTCCTCCCCCAGGAAGGCTACGAGCAGTACTTC. Translating gives CASSFLPQEGYEQYF.

The rearrangement uses TRBV7-6 and TRBJ1-5; TRBD1 agrees at 9 bases. The CDR3 covers 16 residues. Looked up from germline, CDR1 is SGHVS and CDR2 is FNYEAQ. The V and J ends lost 4 bases and 7 bases, in that order; junction bases with no gene match: 11. CDR3 DNA: TGTGCCAGCAGCTCTACCGCAACAGGGGGCGGACAGCCCCAGCATTTT. This codes for CASSSTATGGGQPQHF.